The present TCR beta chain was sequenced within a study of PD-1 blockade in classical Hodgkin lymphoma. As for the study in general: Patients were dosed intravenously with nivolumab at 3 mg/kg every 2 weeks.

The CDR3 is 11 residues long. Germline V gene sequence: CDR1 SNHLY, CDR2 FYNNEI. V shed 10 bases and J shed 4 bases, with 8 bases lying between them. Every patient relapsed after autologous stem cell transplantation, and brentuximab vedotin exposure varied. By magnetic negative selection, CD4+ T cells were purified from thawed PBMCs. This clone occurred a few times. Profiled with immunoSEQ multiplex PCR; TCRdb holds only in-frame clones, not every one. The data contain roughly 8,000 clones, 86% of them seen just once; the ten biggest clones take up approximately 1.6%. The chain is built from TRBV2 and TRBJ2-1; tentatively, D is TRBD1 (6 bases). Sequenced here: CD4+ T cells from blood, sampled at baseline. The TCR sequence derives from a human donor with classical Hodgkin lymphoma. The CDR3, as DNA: TGTGCCACACAGGGTTACAATGAGCAGTTCTTC. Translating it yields CATQGYNEQFF. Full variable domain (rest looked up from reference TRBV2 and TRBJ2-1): EPEVTQTPSHQVTQMGQEVILRCVPISNHLYFYWYRQILGQKVEFLVSFYNNEISEKSEIFDDQFSVERPDGSNFTLKIRSTKLEDSAMYFCATQGYNEQFFGPGTRLTVL.